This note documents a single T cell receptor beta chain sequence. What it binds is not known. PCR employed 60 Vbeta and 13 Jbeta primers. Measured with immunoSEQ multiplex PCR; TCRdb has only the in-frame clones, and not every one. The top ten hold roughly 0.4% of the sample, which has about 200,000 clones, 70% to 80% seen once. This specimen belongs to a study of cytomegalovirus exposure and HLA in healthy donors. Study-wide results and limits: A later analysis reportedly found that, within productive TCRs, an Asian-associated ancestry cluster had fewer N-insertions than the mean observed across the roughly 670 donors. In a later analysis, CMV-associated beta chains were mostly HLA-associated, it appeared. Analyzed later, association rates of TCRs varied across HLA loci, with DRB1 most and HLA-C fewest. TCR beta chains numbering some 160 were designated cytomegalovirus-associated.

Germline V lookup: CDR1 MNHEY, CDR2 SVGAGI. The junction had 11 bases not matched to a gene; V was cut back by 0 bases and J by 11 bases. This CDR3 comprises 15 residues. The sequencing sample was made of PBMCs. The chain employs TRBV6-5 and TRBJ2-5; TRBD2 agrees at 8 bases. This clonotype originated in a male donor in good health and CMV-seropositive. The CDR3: CASSYSFSGGGGQYF. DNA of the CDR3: TGTGCCAGCAGTTACTCGTTCAGCGGGGGAGGTGGGCAGTACTTC.